This paragraph reports one T cell receptor beta chain. No antigen is known for it. Treatment of the sample: roughly 10-day PBMC culture with coronavirus spike peptide pools or control peptides (ViraFEST assay). At the Johns Hopkins FTIC core, DNA taken from cultured CD4+ T cells was sequenced by way of the Oncomine TCR Beta short-read assay. TCRdb itself ran the PCR reads through MiXCR, one entry per CDR3 protein. The sample has about 7,100 distinct CDR3 sequences, around 73% seen once; the top ten hold around 15%. This record comes from a study of vaccination and CD4 T cells after COVID-19. Findings and limits, study-wide: Median roughly 90% of reactive clones detected in convalescent patients emerged only post-vaccination.

This sequence originates from a human donor who had recovered from COVID-19. The sequenced sample consisted of CD4+ T cells from blood, cultured in vitro.

In DNA form, the CDR3 reads TGTGCCAGCTCACAGTTGCGGTCGAACACTGAAGCTTTCTTT. This translates into CASSQLRSNTEAFF. The chain uses TRBV18 and TRBJ1-1; D is unresolved. The germline V gene has CDR1 KGHSH and CDR2 LQKENI. Trimming shortened V by 4 bases and J by 1 base, and 10 bases separated the two germline ends. This CDR3 spans 14 amino acids. Based on the CDR3 plus reference TRBV18 and TRBJ1-1, the full variable domain is NAGVMQNPRHLVRRRGQEARLRCSPMKGHSHVYWYRQLPEEGLKFMVYLQKENIIDESGMPKERFSAEFPKEGPSILRIQQVVRGDSAAYFCASSQLRSNTEAFFGQGTRLTVV.